A single TCR beta chain is shown here with its context. Its target is not known. The PCR was carried out with 60 Vbeta primers and 13 Jbeta primers. The data were produced by immunoSEQ multiplex PCR, yet TCRdb's version contains in-frame clones alone and is incomplete. This table has approximately 150,000 clones, more than 60% appearing once. This sample stems from a study of cytomegalovirus exposure and HLA in healthy donors. Although they were nominally healthy when sampled, donors likely had unrecorded immune exposures. Whole-study results and caveats: According to the study, 150 to 200 TCR beta chains were cytomegalovirus-associated. Later findings reportedly placed an Asian-associated ancestry cluster below the approximately 670-donor mean for N-insertions. Later genetic work tied a missense DCLRE1C variant to beta-chain V and J trimming.

Trimming removed 5 bases from V and 3 bases from J; junction bases left unmatched: 9. Per germline, CDR1 SGHTA and CDR2 FQGNSA. The CDR3 length is 15 residues. Material: PBMCs. This chain connects TRBV7-2 to TRBJ1-2; TRBD1 agrees at 7 bases. This clonotype originated in a woman in her 30s in good health and CMV-seropositive. CDR3: CASSPQTGTHYGYTF. CDR3 DNA sequence: TGTGCCAGCAGCCCCCAGACAGGGACTCACTATGGCTACACCTTC.